This T cell receptor (beta chain) was identified in a study of T cells after yellow fever vaccination. Study summary: Preparing low-cell-number fractions relied on SMART-Seq v4 Ultra Low Input. Points from the study as a whole: Most clones from primary vaccination resurfaced after the booster (about 95% CD4, around 89% CD8). Clonotype sharing between CD4 and CD8 compartments was small.

This clonotype was recorded a few times. What it binds is not known. For TCR, cDNA came from 5'RACE template switching, which added a universal primer site and UMIs. TCRdb ran MiXCR on the 5' RACE reads and lists one entry per CDR3 protein. The table has 550,000 to 750,000 distinct CDR3 sequences, about 13% seen once; the top ten hold about an eighth. Deletions cut 5 bases from V and 9 bases from J, with 14 bases between. CDR1 is MNHNY and CDR2 is SVGAGI in the germline V gene (reference sequence). The CDR3 extends over 13 amino acids. The chain links TRBV6-6 to TRBJ1-5, with D perhaps TRBD1 (6 bases). The receptor was derived from a man younger than 45 who received the YFV17D yellow fever vaccine. This specimen was PBMCs, taken on the day of the yellow fever booster vaccination. CDR3 sequence: CASSPTGLGPQHF. The DNA for the CDR3 is TGTGCCAGCAGTCCAACAGGGCTAGGGCCCCAGCATTTT.